These 29 T cell receptor beta chains were sequenced from one sample in a study of shared clonotypes between healthy human individuals. This table comes from immunoSEQ multiplex PCR, and its TCRdb copy is limited to in-frame clones, with some not included. The table lists over a million clones, roughly 95% of them singletons. Sequencing used naive CD4+ T cells sorted from blood. Subset described: CD45RA+ positively selected. These receptors were obtained from a man aged 25 to 40 in good health.

This chain links TRBV6-6 with TRBJ2-7; 11 bases fit TRBD1. CDR1 and CDR2 (germline): MNHNY, SVGAGI (reference sequence). V gave up 4 bases and J gave up 2 bases; unmatched junction bases: 4. The CDR3 covers 15 residues. CDR3 sequence reads: CASSSTGQGAYEQYF. The CDR3 bases are TGTGCCAGCAGTTCAACGGGACAGGGGGCCTACGAGCAGTACTTC.

The chain joins TRBV9 to TRBJ2-1; D is ambiguous. CDR1 SGDLS and CDR2 YYNGEE come from the germline V gene. V lost 1 base, J lost 4 bases, and 12 bases lay in between. The CDR3 is made up of 15 amino acids. The CDR3: CASSVSGVLYNEQFF. The CDR3 DNA reads as TGTGCCAGCAGCGTATCCGGAGTGCTATACAATGAGCAGTTCTTC.

The chain is built from TRBV10-3 and TRBJ2-1, with D hard to call. Germline CDR1 reads ENHRY; CDR2 reads SYGVKD. V was clipped by 5 bases and J by 0 bases, with 11 bases between them. The CDR3 is 15 amino acids. The CDR3 nucleotides read TGTGCCATCAGTCCTCCCCTGAGCTCCTACAATGAGCAGTTCTTC. Protein product: CAISPPLSSYNEQFF.

This rearrangement joins TRBV29-1 to TRBJ1-4; 9 positions match TRBD1. From germline, CDR1 is SQVTM and CDR2 ANQGSEA. V trimming: 6 bases; J trimming: 3 bases; junction bases outside the gene matches: 11. This CDR3 is built from 16 residues. This CDR3 reads CSVEGTGTSSNEKLFF. Here the CDR3 DNA reads TGCAGCGTGGAGGGGACAGGGACCTCCTCTAATGAAAAACTGTTTTTT.

The V gene is TRBV4-1, the J gene TRBJ2-1, with TRBD2 matching over 8 bases. CDR1 is MGHRA, CDR2 YSYEKL, per germline. V lost 0 bases and J lost 4; bases outside the gene matches: 8. CDR3 size: 17 residues. CDR3 in DNA: TGCGCCAGCAGCCAAGATGGACTAGCTGCGCCTTACAATGAGCAGTTCTTC. Translating gives CASSQDGLAAPYNEQFF.

CDR3: CASSFALGGNQPQHF. The CDR3 DNA follows: TGTGCCAGCAGCTTCGCATTAGGGGGCAATCAGCCCCAGCATTTT. V is TRBV5-5 and J is TRBJ1-5, with D possibly being TRBD1 (5 bases). Germline loops: CDR1 SGHKS, CDR2 YYEKEE (reference sequence). There are 15 residues in the CDR3. V dropped 2 bases and J dropped 2 bases, with 11 bases sitting between them.

The genes are TRBV11-2 and TRBJ1-5; 7 bases fit TRBD1. CDR1 and CDR2 from the germline V gene are SGHAT and FQNNGV. Trimming removed 0 bases from V and 8 bases from J; junction bases left unmatched: 1. This CDR3 spans 13 amino acids. The CDR3 reads CASSLEQGEPQHF. CDR3 DNA sequence: TGTGCCAGCAGCTTAGAGCAGGGGGAGCCCCAGCATTTT.

DNA for the CDR3: TGTGCCAGTCGCCGGGAGAGCGGGGAGCTGTTTTTT. This gives the protein CASRRESGELFF. The chain links TRBV7-7 to TRBJ2-2; tentatively, D is TRBD2 (6 bases). CDR1 is SSHAT and CDR2 is FNYEAQ in the germline V gene (reference sequence). The CDR3 loop spans 12 amino acids. V lost 9 bases, J lost 7 bases, and 12 bases lay in between.

The chain links TRBV29-1 to TRBJ1-1; the D gene is possibly TRBD1 (6 bases). CDR3 length: 14 amino acids. Germline V gene lookup returns CDR1 SQVTM and CDR2 ANQGSEA. The germline V and J ends were trimmed by 6 bases and 4 bases, with 18 bases remaining between them. CDR3 region: CSVSGRGGSTEAFF. DNA of the CDR3: TGCAGCGTGTCGGGCAGGGGTGGTAGCACTGAAGCTTTCTTT. Variable domain in full (rest from reference TRBV29-1 and TRBJ1-1): SAVISQKPSRDICQRGTSLTIQCQVDSQVTMMFWYRQQPGQSLTLIATANQGSEATYESGFVIDKFPISRPNLTFSTLTVSNMSPEDSSIYLCSVSGRGGSTEAFFGQGTRLTVV.

The gene calls are TRBV5-1 and TRBJ1-4; D remains ambiguous. V lost 0 bases and J lost 4, with 13 bases in between. CDR1 and CDR2 (germline): SGHRS, YFSETQ. There are 16 residues in the CDR3. CDR3 protein: CASSLEEFRINEKLFF. In DNA form, the CDR3 reads TGCGCCAGCAGCTTGGAGGAATTCCGAATTAATGAAAAACTGTTTTTT. The full variable domain, rest sourced from reference TRBV5-1 and TRBJ1-4, is KAGVTQTPRYLIKTRGQQVTLSCSPISGHRSVSWYQQTPGQGLQFLFEYFSETQRNKGNFPGRFSGRQFSNSRSEMNVSTLELGDSALYLCASSLEEFRINEKLFFGSGTQLSVL.

V usage is TRBV27 and J usage is TRBJ2-7; TRBD2 agrees at 11 bases. This CDR3 has 14 amino acids. CDR1 and CDR2 (germline): MNHEY, SMNVEV (reference sequence). V shed 8 bases and J 5 bases; nucleotides not matched to a gene: 8. This chain's CDR3 is CASGTSGRANEQYF. The CDR3 nucleotides are TGTGCCAGCGGTACTAGCGGGAGAGCCAACGAGCAGTACTTC.

The chain recombines TRBV5-6 with TRBJ2-7; 9 bases line up with TRBD2. V gave up 5 bases and J gave up 3 bases; unmatched junction bases: 9. The CDR3 is 15 amino acids. Germline V gives CDR1 SGHDT, CDR2 YYEEEE. In DNA, the CDR3 is TGTGCCAGCAGTCCGGGGGCTAGCGGGATCTACGAGCAGTACTTC. It is translated as CASSPGASGIYEQYF.

The table lists this clone with a few counts. The V gene is TRBV10-2, the J gene TRBJ1-5; D is unresolved. The germline V gene encodes CDR1 WSHSY and CDR2 SAAADI. Between the trimmed V and J ends, which lost 0 bases and 5 bases, there was a span of 5 bases. The CDR3 covers 13 residues. CDR3 protein: CASSESGYQPQHF. Here the CDR3 DNA reads TGCGCCAGCAGTGAGTCAGGGTATCAGCCCCAGCATTTT.

With regard to this clone: Distinct nucleotide sequences in the sample also encode this CDR3. J is TRBJ2-7 and V is TRBV5-4; D uncertain. V was cut by 1 base and J by 2 bases, with 7 bases left in between. Germline assignment: CDR1 SGHNT and CDR2 YYREEE (reference sequence). The CDR3 spans 13 residues. CDR3 bases: TGTGCCAGCAGCTTGCCAGATACCTACGAGCAGTACTTC. Translating it yields CASSLPDTYEQYF.

This clone was observed once. This chain uses TRBV4-1 with TRBJ2-3; D is ambiguous. The CDR3 covers 14 residues. CDR1 and CDR2 (germline): MGHRA, YSYEKL. Trimming cost V 2 bases and J 0 bases, with 6 bases left between them. CDR3 region: CASSQSRSTDTQYF. The CDR3 bases are TGCGCCAGCAGCCAATCCCGGAGCACAGATACGCAGTATTTT.

V usage is TRBV28 and J usage is TRBJ1-2, with D uncertain. Germline lookup yields CDR1 MDHEN and CDR2 SYDVKM. CDR3 size: 13 residues. V lost 4 bases to trimming and J lost 0 bases, with 6 bases between them. The CDR3 DNA is TGTGCCAGCAGTTCCGGATCTAACTATGGCTACACCTTC. Amino acid sequence: CASSSGSNYGYTF.

V gene TRBV11-2 combines with J gene TRBJ2-1; TRBD1 is a possible D gene (6 bases). Trimming removed 5 bases from V and 4 bases from J, with 12 bases in between. CDR1 and CDR2 from the germline V gene are SGHAT and FQNNGV. CDR3 size: 14 residues. Here the CDR3 reads CASSVRQVYNEQFF. Here the CDR3 DNA reads TGTGCCAGCAGCGTCCGACAGGTTTACAATGAGCAGTTCTTC.

The rearrangement links TRBV9 to TRBJ2-3, with 11 bases identical to TRBD2. The germline V gene encodes CDR1 SGDLS and CDR2 YYNGEE. Trimming took 4 bases from V and 4 from J; bases not matched to a gene: 11. This CDR3 has 17 amino acids. CDR3 loop: CASSTRASGRMPDTQYF. The CDR3 DNA reads as TGTGCCAGCAGCACGAGGGCTAGCGGGAGGATGCCAGATACGCAGTATTTT.

This chain connects TRBV10-3 to TRBJ2-5; maybe TRBD1 (5 bases). V was cut by 3 bases and J by 3 bases, with 20 bases left in between. The germline V gene encodes CDR1 ENHRY and CDR2 SYGVKD. The CDR3 runs to 17 residues. The CDR3 sequence is CAISDPSGGRVKETQYF. The CDR3 coding sequence is TGTGCCATCAGTGATCCCTCCGGCGGCAGGGTAAAAGAGACCCAGTACTTC.

Here the CDR3 DNA reads TGTGCCAGCAGTGACAGGGTCTCCGGGGAGCTGTTTTTT. Amino acid sequence: CASSDRVSGELFF. The chain has TRBV14 and TRBJ2-2; TRBD1 agrees at 7 bases. The J segment lost 6 bases and the V segment lost 6 bases, leaving 4 bases of the junction unmatched. This CDR3 comprises 13 residues. Germline V CDR1 and CDR2: SGHDN, FVKESK.

As for this clone: A junction end diverges from the germline sequence, so it may reflect a read error. V is TRBV5-1 and J is TRBJ1-2, with 7 bases lining up with TRBD1. CDR1 and CDR2 from the germline V gene are SGHRS and YFSETQ. The CDR3 has 15 residues. The CDR3 sequence is CASSSPSDRRVPHAF. The DNA for the CDR3 is TGCGCCAGCAGCTCGCCGTCGGACAGGCGAGTCCCGCACGCCTTC.

The V call is TRBV18, the J call TRBJ2-7; 9 nucleotides line up with TRBD1. The CDR3 runs 16 residues. With V trimmed by 2 bases and J by 5 bases, 10 bases remained unmatched. The germline V gene encodes CDR1 KGHSH and CDR2 LQKENI. The CDR3 spells CASSPLPQGAGNEQYF. For the CDR3, the DNA is TGTGCCAGCTCACCATTACCACAGGGGGCGGGGAACGAGCAGTACTTC.

The V and J genes are TRBV7-8 and TRBJ2-2; D unclear. This CDR3 spans 14 amino acids. Trimming removed 1 base at V and 6 bases at J, with 9 bases between. The germline CDR1 and CDR2 sequences are SGHVS and FQNEAQ. CDR3 loop: CASSLGALPGELFF. The CDR3 DNA follows: TGTGCCAGCAGCTTAGGTGCTCTACCCGGGGAGCTGTTTTTT.

The CDR3 sequence: CAIRRGAWNEQFF. CDR3 bases: TGTGCCATTAGGAGGGGGGCTTGGAATGAGCAGTTCTTC. The chain is built from TRBV6-6 and TRBJ2-1; D tentatively fits TRBD1 or TRBD2 (6 bases each). Germline V gives CDR1 MNHNY, CDR2 SVGAGI (reference sequence). V was trimmed by 10 bases and J by 7 bases, leaving 17 bases between them. The CDR3 totals 13 residues.

A single count supports this clone. This chain uses TRBV5-1 with TRBJ1-3; no firm D call. The CDR3 sequence is 15 residues long. CDR1 is SGHRS and CDR2 is YFSETQ in the germline V gene. Trimming removed 4 bases from V and 0 bases from J, with 11 bases in between. The CDR3: CASSASGSSGNTIYF. CDR3 coding DNA: TGCGCCAGCAGCGCGAGTGGATCCTCTGGAAACACCATATATTTT.

The chain joins TRBV7-9 to TRBJ2-2; D remains unclear. Germline V gives CDR1 SEHNR, CDR2 FQNEAQ (reference sequence). V lost 0 bases, J lost 6 bases, and 5 bases lay in between. There are 13 residues in the CDR3. CDR3 loop: CASSLAVSGELFF. CDR3 DNA sequence: TGTGCCAGCAGCTTAGCGGTTTCCGGGGAGCTGTTTTTT. The variable domain in full, with the rest retrieved from reference TRBV7-9 and TRBJ2-2, is DTGVSQNPRHKITKRGQNVTFRCDPISEHNRLYWYRQTLGQGPEFLTYFQNEAQLEKSRLLSDRFSAERPKGSFSTLEIQRTEQGDSAMYLCASSLAVSGELFFGEGSRLTVL.

The CDR3 coding sequence is TGTGCCAGCTCACCATTGAGTACAGAGACCCAGTACTTC. This gives the protein CASSPLSTETQYF. The chain recombines TRBV18 with TRBJ2-5; D gene ambiguous. V was pared by 2 bases and J by 4 bases, with 8 bases between. Germline V lookup: CDR1 KGHSH, CDR2 LQKENI. This CDR3 contains 13 residues.

V and J are TRBV9 and TRBJ1-3; possible D gene TRBD1, 5 bases. V was cut by 4 bases and J by 4 bases, with 21 bases left in between. This CDR3 spans 17 amino acids. The germline V gene encodes CDR1 SGDLS and CDR2 YYNGEE. In DNA form, the CDR3 reads TGTGCCAGCAGCCCCGAGCGTCGGTCGGGGGTAGGAAACACCATATATTTT. As protein: CASSPERRSGVGNTIYF.

The chain recombines TRBV18 with TRBJ1-2; D is unclear. Germline CDR1 is KGHSH and CDR2 is LQKENI. CDR3 length: 14 residues. V was cut by 5 bases and J by 0 bases, with 10 bases left in between. The CDR3 DNA sequence: TGTGCCAGCTCAACCGGCGCAACTAACTATGGCTACACCTTC. Translating it yields CASSTGATNYGYTF.